This note documents a single T cell receptor (beta chain) sequence. What it binds is not known. The data derive from a study of blood T cells in healthy people across ages. Study-wide findings and caveats: Estimates drawn from one million T cells were deemed to understate diversity.

CDR1 and CDR2 (germline): MNHEY, SVGAGI. This CDR3 region has 15 residues. Trimming took off 6 bases at V and 3 bases at J, with 18 bases between the two ends. PBMCs were isolated at a quantity of at least 7 million per sample. With each sample, at least 5 micrograms of total RNA were extracted. A J-beta primer mix and a sample-barcoded 5' primer were used in a second PCR of about 7 to 12 cycles. Each cDNA molecule carried a tag from a template-switch adaptor that contained 12 random nucleotides. TCRdb fed the 5' RACE reads into MiXCR, producing one record per CDR3 protein. The sample carries around 1.5 million distinct CDR3 sequences, approximately 59% recorded once.

The source is a young man in good health. The material sequenced was blood. The rearrangement links TRBV6-5 to TRBJ2-7; TRBD1 might be the D (6 bases). CDR3 coding DNA: TGTGCCAGCAGCCCGGGGACATCGGAGATCTACGAGCAGTACTTC. It encodes CASSPGTSEIYEQYF.